Included here is one T cell receptor beta chain sequence, with context. As yet, its antigen is unknown. The V gene's germline CDR1 is SGHAT and CDR2 FQDESV (reference sequence). V trimming: 2 bases; J trimming: 0 bases; junction bases outside the gene matches: 4. The CDR3 is made up of 16 amino acids. This sample was included in a study of cytomegalovirus exposure and HLA in healthy donors. Study outcomes and limitations: In vitro data verified a few CMV-associated chains as specific for CMV antigens.

The PCR contained 60 Vbeta and 13 Jbeta primers. Some clones are missing from TCRdb's copy, which holds only in-frame ones; the method was immunoSEQ multiplex PCR. Its table records approximately 110,000 clones. The rearrangement links TRBV11-1 to TRBJ1-1; 9 bases match TRBD1. Sequencing was performed on PBMCs. The sequence was obtained from a man aged 35-49 years in good health and CMV-seronegative. CDR3 sequence (DNA): TGTGCCAGCAGCTTAACAGGGGGCCAAATGAACACTGAAGCTTTCTTT. Translation gives CASSLTGGQMNTEAFF.